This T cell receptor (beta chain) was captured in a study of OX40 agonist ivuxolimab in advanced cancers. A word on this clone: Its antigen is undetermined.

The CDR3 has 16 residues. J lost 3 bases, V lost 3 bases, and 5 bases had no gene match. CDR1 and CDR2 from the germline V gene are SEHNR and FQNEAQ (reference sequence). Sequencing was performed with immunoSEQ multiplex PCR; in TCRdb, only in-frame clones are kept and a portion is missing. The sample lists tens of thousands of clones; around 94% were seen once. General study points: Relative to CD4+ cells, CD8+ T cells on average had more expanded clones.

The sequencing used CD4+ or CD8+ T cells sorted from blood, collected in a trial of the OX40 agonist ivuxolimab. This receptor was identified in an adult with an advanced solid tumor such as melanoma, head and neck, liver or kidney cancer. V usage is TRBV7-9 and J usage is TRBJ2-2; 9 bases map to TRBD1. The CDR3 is CASSFMTGGDTGELFF. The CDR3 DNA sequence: TGTGCCAGCAGCTTCATGACAGGGGGAGACACCGGGGAGCTGTTTTTT.